This T cell receptor (beta chain) was retrieved from a study of shared clonotypes between healthy human individuals. V lost 4 bases and J 3 bases, leaving 7 bases between the germline ends. The CDR3 contains 13 residues. CDR1 MNHEY and CDR2 SMNVEV come from the germline V gene (reference sequence). Donors had no recently reported acute infections or vaccinations and were HIV-negative. Sequencing used immunoSEQ multiplex PCR; TCRdb keeps in-frame clones, though not all of them. This sample carries around 500,000 clones, around 78% of them seen once, and the ten largest clones take 10% to 15%. The sequence came from a woman between 35 and 50 years old in good health. Some clones in this sample may be carry-over from other donors' samples. The sequenced sample consisted of PBMCs. This rearrangement joins TRBV27 to TRBJ2-4, with D possibly matching TRBD1 (6 bases). This chain's CDR3 is CASSSGVKNIQYF. CDR3 bases: TGTGCCAGCAGTTCAGGGGTCAAAAACATTCAGTACTTC.